The rows below give T cell receptor beta chains drawn from one sample of a study of glioma-infiltrating T cells after dendritic cell vaccination. Assay used: immunoSEQ multiplex PCR; TCRdb lists only in-frame clones, some missing. The data contain tens of thousands of clones, 83% of them singletons. Sequenced here: blood, sampled after dendritic cell vaccination. These receptors were collected from a human donor with glioblastoma. CDR3s include the opening cysteine and the closing phenylalanine or tryptophan.

j_gene: TRBJ1-1; v_gene: TRBV6-5; CDR3aa: CASNSFGQMNTEAFF
j_gene: TRBJ2-2; v_gene: TRBV7-3; CDR3aa: CASSPWGGPAGELFF
j_gene: TRBJ1-2; v_gene: TRBV19; CDR3aa: CASSTAGQPNYGYTF
j_gene: TRBJ1-2; v_gene: TRBV5-1; CDR3aa: CASSSSSYTGEPGYTF
j_gene: TRBJ2-3; v_gene: TRBV7-2; CDR3aa: CASSSFSSGGVQLTQYF
j_gene: TRBJ1-3; v_gene: TRBV9; CDR3aa: CASSAGENTIYF
j_gene: TRBJ1-1; v_gene: TRBV4-3; CDR3aa: CASSQDPVPGTEAFF
j_gene: TRBJ1-2; v_gene: TRBV7-3; CDR3aa: CASSPQGGGGSYGYTF
j_gene: TRBJ2-3; v_gene: TRBV29-1; CDR3aa: CSVGRTSGVPDTQYF
j_gene: TRBJ2-7; v_gene: TRBV7-9; CDR3aa: CASSLWYSGVKNYEQYF
j_gene: TRBJ1-1; v_gene: TRBV7-2; CDR3aa: CASSQGLSSTEAFF
j_gene: TRBJ1-6; v_gene: TRBV19; CDR3aa: CASSNTGEVGSPLHF
j_gene: TRBJ1-1; v_gene: TRBV6-5; CDR3aa: CASSLTGNTEAFF
j_gene: TRBJ2-7; v_gene: TRBV14; CDR3aa: CASNPGTASYEQYF
j_gene: TRBJ2-7; v_gene: TRBV4-1; CDR3aa: CASSQDVTQGAEQYF
j_gene: TRBJ1-2; v_gene: TRBV15; CDR3aa: CATSTTIQGNYGYTF
j_gene: TRBJ1-1; v_gene: TRBV28; CDR3aa: CASSLGTGRTEAFF
j_gene: TRBJ2-7; v_gene: TRBV7-6; CDR3aa: CASSRAAGPSYEQYF
j_gene: TRBJ1-4; v_gene: TRBV2; CDR3aa: CASSIPGGQSREKLFF
j_gene: TRBJ2-5; v_gene: TRBV7-9; CDR3aa: CASSLAWDRSQETQYF
j_gene: TRBJ2-1; v_gene: TRBV9; CDR3aa: CASSVEILGGVSNEQFF
j_gene: TRBJ2-5; v_gene: TRBV5-6; CDR3aa: CASSPGLRYQETQYF
j_gene: TRBJ2-7; v_gene: TRBV7-8; CDR3aa: CASSLGASGEQYF
j_gene: TRBJ1-6; v_gene: TRBV27; CDR3aa: CASSFGGQGNSPLHF
j_gene: TRBJ2-5; v_gene: TRBV4-2; CDR3aa: CASSSLPGGQETQYF
j_gene: TRBJ2-7; v_gene: TRBV27; CDR3aa: CASSGGGGHHYEQYF
j_gene: TRBJ1-1; v_gene: TRBV2; CDR3aa: CASNSEQGRNTEAFF
j_gene: TRBJ1-1; v_gene: TRBV29-1; CDR3aa: CSVGQPTEAFF
j_gene: TRBJ1-2; v_gene: TRBV7-3; CDR3aa: CASRPHGRGGDYGYTF
j_gene: TRBJ1-1; v_gene: TRBV27; CDR3aa: CASSLSVSGRTEAFF
j_gene: TRBJ1-1; v_gene: TRBV6-6; CDR3aa: CASSSDRGRVNTEAFF
j_gene: TRBJ1-1; v_gene: TRBV19; CDR3aa: CASSIGPEAFF
j_gene: TRBJ1-2; v_gene: TRBV5-1; CDR3aa: CASGPGDSGYTF
j_gene: TRBJ2-7; v_gene: TRBV4-3; CDR3aa: CASSQGATGSYEQYF
j_gene: TRBJ1-3; v_gene: TRBV19; CDR3aa: CASNPDNSGNTIYF
j_gene: TRBJ2-6; v_gene: TRBV5-6; CDR3aa: CASSRTSPLTGANVLTF
j_gene: TRBJ2-7; v_gene: TRBV19; CDR3aa: CASSLTGNEQYF
j_gene: TRBJ2-5; v_gene: TRBV7-7; CDR3aa: CASSKDRGGETQYF
j_gene: TRBJ1-3; v_gene: TRBV5-1; CDR3aa: CASSLGATNSGNTIYF
j_gene: TRBJ1-1; v_gene: TRBV7-9; CDR3aa: CASNPGTGFEAFF
j_gene: TRBJ1-5; v_gene: TRBV5-6; CDR3aa: CASSLDRGSQPQHF
j_gene: TRBJ1-4; v_gene: TRBV19; CDR3aa: CASQTGGTTNEKLFF
j_gene: TRBJ1-1; v_gene: TRBV29-1; CDR3aa: CSVDLTGGGTEAFF
j_gene: TRBJ1-3; v_gene: TRBV9; CDR3aa: CASSVGQGGLVSGNTIYF
j_gene: NA; v_gene: TRBV5-1; CDR3aa: CASSIGTGESYEQYF
j_gene: TRBJ1-2; v_gene: TRBV6-6; CDR3aa: CAGQRTGGSYGYTF
j_gene: TRBJ1-5; v_gene: TRBV7-2; CDR3aa: CASSGQGWDQPQHF
j_gene: TRBJ2-3; v_gene: TRBV2; CDR3aa: CASRGLAGETDTQYF
j_gene: TRBJ2-3; v_gene: TRBV2; CDR3aa: CASRTGQGAGADTQYF